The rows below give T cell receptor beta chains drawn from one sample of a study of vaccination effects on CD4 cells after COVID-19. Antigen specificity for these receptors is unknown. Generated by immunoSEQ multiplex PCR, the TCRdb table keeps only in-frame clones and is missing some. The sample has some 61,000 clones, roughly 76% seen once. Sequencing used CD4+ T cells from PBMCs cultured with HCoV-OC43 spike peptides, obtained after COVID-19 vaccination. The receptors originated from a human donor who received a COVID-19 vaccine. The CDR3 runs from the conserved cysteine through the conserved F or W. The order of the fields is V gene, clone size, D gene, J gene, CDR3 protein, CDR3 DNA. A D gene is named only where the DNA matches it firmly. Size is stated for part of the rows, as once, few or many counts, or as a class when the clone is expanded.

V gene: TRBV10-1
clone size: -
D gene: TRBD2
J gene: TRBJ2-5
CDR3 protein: CASSPAGGLQETQYF
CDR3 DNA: TGCGCCAGCAGTCCAGCGGGGGGACTACAAGAGACCCAGTACTTC

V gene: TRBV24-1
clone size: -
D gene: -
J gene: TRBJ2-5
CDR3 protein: CATSDPKTPGETQYF
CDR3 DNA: TGTGCCACCAGTGATCCAAAGACGCCGGGGGAGACCCAGTACTTC

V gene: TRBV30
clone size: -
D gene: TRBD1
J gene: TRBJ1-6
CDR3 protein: CAWTVQTGRPPLHF
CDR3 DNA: TGTGCCTGGACCGTACAGACAGGGCGTCCACCCCTCCACTTT

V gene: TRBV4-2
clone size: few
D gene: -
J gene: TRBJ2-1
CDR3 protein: CASSQAGQGNNEQFF
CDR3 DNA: TGTGCCAGCAGCCAAGCAGGGCAGGGAAACAATGAGCAGTTCTTC

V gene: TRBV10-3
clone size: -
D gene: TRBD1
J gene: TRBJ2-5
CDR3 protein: CAISNRGETQYF
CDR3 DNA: TGTGCCATCAGTAACAGGGGTGAGACCCAGTACTTC

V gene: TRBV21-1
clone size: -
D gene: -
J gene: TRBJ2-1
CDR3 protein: CASSNQTGRQFF
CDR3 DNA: TGTGCCAGCAGCAATCAGACAGGGCGACAGTTCTTC

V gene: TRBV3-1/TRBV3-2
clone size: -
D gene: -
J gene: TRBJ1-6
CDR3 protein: CASSNTLPGPNKPDYNSPLHF
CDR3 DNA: TGTGCCAGCAGCAACACCTTACCGGGACCCAACAAACCCGACTATAATTCACCCCTCCACTTT

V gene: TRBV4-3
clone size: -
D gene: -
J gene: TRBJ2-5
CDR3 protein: CASSQGGRGETQYF
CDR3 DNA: TGCGCCAGCAGCCAAGGCGGTAGAGGAGAGACCCAGTACTTC

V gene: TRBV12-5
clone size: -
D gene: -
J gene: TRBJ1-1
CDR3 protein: CASGAGPRDTEAFF
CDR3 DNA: TGTGCTAGTGGGGCTGGACCTCGGGACACTGAAGCTTTCTTT

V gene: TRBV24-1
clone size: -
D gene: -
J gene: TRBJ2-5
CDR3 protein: CATSDLGDMAVTQYF
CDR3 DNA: TGTGCCACCAGTGATTTGGGCGACATGGCGGTGACCCAGTACTTC

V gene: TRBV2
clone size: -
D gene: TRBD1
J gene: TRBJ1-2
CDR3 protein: CASSGSGTGYYGYTF
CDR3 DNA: TGTGCCAGCAGCGGTTCCGGGACAGGTTACTATGGCTACACCTTC

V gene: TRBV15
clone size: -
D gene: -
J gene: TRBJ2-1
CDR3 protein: CATSRAGTGDNEQFF
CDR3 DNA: TGTGCCACCAGCAGGGCTGGGACTGGTGACAATGAGCAGTTCTTC

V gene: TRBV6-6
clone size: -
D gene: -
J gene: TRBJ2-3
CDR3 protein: CASTAFSDTQYF
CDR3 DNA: TGTGCCAGCACCGCCTTTTCGGATACGCAGTATTTT

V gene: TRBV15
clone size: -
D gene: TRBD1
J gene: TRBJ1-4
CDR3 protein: CATSRDGGDSNEKLFF
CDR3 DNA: TGTGCCACCAGCAGAGATGGGGGGGACAGTAATGAAAAACTGTTTTTT

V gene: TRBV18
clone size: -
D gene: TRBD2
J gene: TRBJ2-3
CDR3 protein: CASSPPGGVRTDTQYF
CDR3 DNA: TGTGCCAGCTCACCACCGGGGGGGGTCCGCACAGATACGCAGTATTTT

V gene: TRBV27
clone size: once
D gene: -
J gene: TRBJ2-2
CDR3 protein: CASSFFSDTGELFF
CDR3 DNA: TGTGCCAGCAGTTTTTTTTCCGACACCGGGGAGCTGTTTTTT

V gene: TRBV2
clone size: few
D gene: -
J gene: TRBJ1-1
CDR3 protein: CASKLMNTEAFF
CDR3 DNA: TGTGCCAGCAAACTCATGAACACTGAAGCTTTCTTT

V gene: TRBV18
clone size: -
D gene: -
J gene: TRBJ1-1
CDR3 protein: CASSPPETSAFF
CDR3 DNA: TGTGCCAGCTCACCACCGGAGACAAGTGCTTTCTTT

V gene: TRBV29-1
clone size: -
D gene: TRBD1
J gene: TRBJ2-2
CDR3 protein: CSYKDRADTGELFF
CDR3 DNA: TGCAGCTATAAAGACAGGGCCGACACCGGGGAGCTGTTTTTT

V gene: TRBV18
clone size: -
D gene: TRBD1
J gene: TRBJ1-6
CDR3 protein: CASSPTGTGGDSPLHF
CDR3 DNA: TGTGCCAGCTCCCCAACCGGGACAGGGGGCGATTCACCCCTCCACTTT

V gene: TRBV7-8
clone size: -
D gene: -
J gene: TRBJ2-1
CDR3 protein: CASSITPYASSYNEQFF
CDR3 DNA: TGTGCCAGCAGCATTACCCCCTACGCGAGCTCCTACAATGAGCAGTTCTTC

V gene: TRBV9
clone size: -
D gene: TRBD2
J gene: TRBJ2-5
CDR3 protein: CASSVGLAGPEYQETQYF
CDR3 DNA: TGTGCCAGCAGCGTAGGCCTAGCGGGGCCTGAGTACCAAGAGACCCAGTACTTC

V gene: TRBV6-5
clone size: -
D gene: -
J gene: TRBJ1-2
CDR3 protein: CASSFMGPNYGYTF
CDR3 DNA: TGTGCCAGCAGTTTTATGGGTCCTAACTATGGCTACACCTTC

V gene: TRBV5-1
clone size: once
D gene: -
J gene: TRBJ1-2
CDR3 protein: CASSGGSSNYGYTF
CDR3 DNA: TGCGCCAGCAGCGGGGGGTCTTCTAACTATGGCTACACCTTC

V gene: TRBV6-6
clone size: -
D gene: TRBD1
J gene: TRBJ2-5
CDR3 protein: CASSYSTGGPQETQYF
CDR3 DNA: TGTGCCAGCAGTTACTCGACAGGGGGCCCACAAGAGACCCAGTACTTC

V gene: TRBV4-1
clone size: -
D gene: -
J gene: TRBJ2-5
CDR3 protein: CASSQGPQETQYF
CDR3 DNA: TGCGCCAGCAGCCAGGGTCCTCAAGAGACCCAGTACTTC

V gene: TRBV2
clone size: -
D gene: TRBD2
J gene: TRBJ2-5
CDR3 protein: CASSEVASGGAKETQYF
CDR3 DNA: TGTGCCAGCAGTGAAGTGGCTAGCGGGGGGGCCAAGGAGACCCAGTACTTC

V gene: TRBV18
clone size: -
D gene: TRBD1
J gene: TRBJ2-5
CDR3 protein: CASSPGTAETQYF
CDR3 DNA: TGTGCCAGCTCACCCGGGACAGCTGAGACCCAGTACTTC

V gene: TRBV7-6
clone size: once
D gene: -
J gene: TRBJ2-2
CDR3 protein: CASSPRFPNTGELFF
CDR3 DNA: TGTGCCAGCAGCCCCCGGTTCCCGAACACCGGGGAGCTGTTTTTT

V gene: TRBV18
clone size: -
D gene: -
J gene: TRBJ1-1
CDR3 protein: CASSPMGDVNTEAFF
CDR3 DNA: TGTGCCAGCTCACCAATGGGGGACGTGAACACTGAAGCTTTCTTT

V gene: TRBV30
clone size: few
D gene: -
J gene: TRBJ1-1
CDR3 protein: CAWSVSRGGTEAFF
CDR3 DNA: TGTGCCTGGAGTGTATCCCGCGGGGGCACTGAAGCTTTCTTT

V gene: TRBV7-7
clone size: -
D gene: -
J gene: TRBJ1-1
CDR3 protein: CASSTDRNTEAFF
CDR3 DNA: TGTGCCAGCAGCACGGACAGGAACACTGAAGCTTTCTTT

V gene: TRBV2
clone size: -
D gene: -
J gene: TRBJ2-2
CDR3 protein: CASKGFTGELFF
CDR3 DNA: TGTGCCAGCAAGGGTTTCACCGGGGAGCTGTTTTTT

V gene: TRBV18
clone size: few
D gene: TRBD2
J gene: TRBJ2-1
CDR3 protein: CASSSGLAGLNEQFF
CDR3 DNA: TGTGCCAGCTCGTCCGGACTAGCGGGGCTCAATGAGCAGTTCTTC

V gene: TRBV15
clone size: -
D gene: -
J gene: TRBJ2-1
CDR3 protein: CATSRGLAPPYNEQFF
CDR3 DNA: TGTGCCACCAGCAGAGGGTTAGCTCCCCCCTACAATGAGCAGTTCTTC